This TCR beta chain was sequenced during a study of cytomegalovirus exposure and HLA in healthy donors. This PCR relied on a set of 60 Vbeta primers and 13 Jbeta primers. The assay was immunoSEQ multiplex PCR, and TCRdb's table has in-frame clones only and misses some. The sample gives over 65,000 clones, approximately 75% of which show up once; 7.2% is in the top ten. This CDR3 region has 10 residues. CDR1 is SQVTM and CDR2 is ANQGSEA in the germline V gene. V was clipped by 7 bases and J by 14 bases, with 17 bases between them. The rearrangement joins TRBV29-1 to TRBJ1-2; possible D gene TRBD1, 5 bases. The sequenced material came from PBMCs. This TCR came from a middle-aged woman in good health and CMV-seronegative. CDR3 DNA: TGCAGCGCCCTAACTGGGGCAATTACCTTC. As protein: CSALTGAITF.